The 14 T cell receptor beta chains below come from one sample, sequenced in a study of beta chain features in type 1 diabetes. Investigators reverse transcribed all isolated RNA, so they sequenced expressed TCRB transcripts. Assay used: immunoSEQ multiplex PCR; TCRdb lists only in-frame clones, some missing. The data hold 350,000 to 450,000 clones, with about 16% observed a single time. The sequencing sample was made of naive CD4+ T cells from blood. These TCRs come from a woman under 30 in good health.

This clone was picked up a small number of times. The chain couples TRBV20-1 to TRBJ1-5, with 8 positions matching TRBD1. CDR1 is DFQATT and CDR2 is SNEGSKA in the germline V gene (reference sequence). The V segment lost 5 bases and the J segment 8 bases; nucleotides outside the gene matches: 2. The CDR3 contains 11 residues. The DNA for the CDR3 is TGCAGTGCTCAGGACAGGGAGCCCCAGCATTTT. It encodes CSAQDREPQHF.

The rearrangement links TRBV18 to TRBJ2-7, with 11 positions matching TRBD2. Germline CDR1 is KGHSH and CDR2 is LQKENI. Germline trimming cut 2 bases from V and 0 bases from J; bases unmatched to any gene: 3. The CDR3 has 16 residues. The chain's CDR3 is CASSPASGRSSYEQYF. In DNA, the CDR3 is TGTGCCAGCTCACCAGCTAGCGGGAGGTCCTCCTACGAGCAGTACTTC.

The chain couples TRBV6-6 to TRBJ2-7, with 8 nucleotides matching TRBD2. Trimming took 2 bases from V and 5 from J; bases not matched to a gene: 8. Germline V gives CDR1 MNHNY, CDR2 SVGAGI (reference sequence). The CDR3 has 15 amino acids. CDR3 sequence (DNA): TGTGCCAGCAGTTACCCGCGGGGGGCGTTGGACGAGCAGTACTTC. Protein product: CASSYPRGALDEQYF.

Notes on this clone: The same CDR3 arises from other DNA sequences in this sample as well. This chain uses TRBV7-2 with TRBJ2-7; D call uncertain. The CDR3 sequence is 11 residues long. Looked up from germline, CDR1 is SGHTA and CDR2 is FQGNSA. Trimming removed 3 bases from V and 4 bases from J, with 4 bases in between. The CDR3 sequence: CASSFRYEQYF. The CDR3 DNA reads as TGTGCCAGCAGCTTCCGTTACGAGCAGTACTTC.

The gene calls are TRBV15 and TRBJ2-2; D might be TRBD1 (5 bases). V was clipped by 6 bases and J by 3 bases, with 14 bases between them. Looked up from germline, CDR1 is LNHNV and CDR2 is YYDKDF (reference sequence). This CDR3 has 15 residues. CDR3 coding DNA: TGTGCCACCAGGGGCTCACCGACAGACACCGGGGAGCTGTTTTTT. Encoded protein: CATRGSPTDTGELFF.

A few counts support this clone. The chain couples TRBV9 to TRBJ1-1; D is perhaps TRBD1 (5 bases). Between the trimmed V and J ends, which lost 0 bases and 6 bases, there was a span of 12 bases. Germline V gives CDR1 SGDLS, CDR2 YYNGEE. This CDR3 has 14 amino acids. The CDR3 loop reads CASSVGPGGAEAFF. CDR3 nucleotide sequence: TGTGCCAGCAGCGTAGGACCCGGGGGAGCTGAAGCTTTCTTT.

This clone came up a few times. The genes are TRBV7-9 and TRBJ2-1; TRBD2 aligns across 8 bases. This CDR3 has 16 residues. From germline, CDR1 is SEHNR and CDR2 FQNEAQ (reference sequence). V lost 1 base to trimming and J lost 9 bases; unmatched junction nucleotides: 11. The CDR3 sequence is CASSLVGSGKISEQFF. In DNA, the CDR3 is TGTGCCAGCAGCTTAGTTGGTAGCGGGAAGATTAGTGAGCAGTTCTTC.

The chain links TRBV29-1 to TRBJ1-2, with 8 positions matching TRBD1. The CDR3 is 14 residues long. After removal of 4 bases from V and 8 bases from J, the junction contained 12 bases not matched to a gene. Germline CDR1 reads SQVTM; CDR2 reads ANQGSEA. Written as DNA, the CDR3 is TGCAGCGTTGTTCGATCCAGGGGGCCTATAGGCTACACCTTC. The encoded protein is CSVVRSRGPIGYTF.

The sample holds a few counts of this clone. The chain employs TRBV10-3 and TRBJ1-1; D uncertain. The CDR3 extends over 12 amino acids. Germline loops: CDR1 ENHRY, CDR2 SYGVKD. V gave up 3 bases and J gave up 0 bases, with 2 bases separating them. CDR3 protein: CAISDMNTEAFF. The CDR3 DNA follows: TGTGCCATCAGTGACATGAACACTGAAGCTTTCTTT.

In this sample, this clone turned up a few times. This chain connects TRBV7-9 to TRBJ2-7; 7 bases are a match to TRBD1. The CDR3 is 16 residues long. J gave up 0 bases and V 2 bases, and 7 bases lay outside the gene matches. The germline gives CDR1 SEHNR, CDR2 FQNEAQ (reference sequence). The CDR3 loop is CASSLNRDRSSYEQYF. Here the CDR3 DNA reads TGTGCCAGCAGCTTAAACCGGGACAGAAGCTCCTACGAGCAGTACTTC.

The rearrangement uses TRBV4-2 and TRBJ2-5; 10 bases map to TRBD2. The V segment lost 3 bases and the J segment 7 bases; nucleotides outside the gene matches: 14. This CDR3 spans 17 amino acids. The germline V gene encodes CDR1 LGHNA and CDR2 YNFKEQ. DNA of the CDR3: TGTGCCAGCAGCCATTCCGGGACTAGCGACCCCGAGGGGACCCAGTACTTC. It codes for CASSHSGTSDPEGTQYF.

This sequence joins TRBV30 and TRBJ1-2; D possibly corresponds to TRBD1 (6 bases). Germline V gene sequence: CDR1 GTSNPN, CDR2 SVGIG (reference sequence). The V end was cut by 8 bases, the J end by 4 bases, with 17 bases between. The CDR3 has 13 amino acids. The CDR3 here is CALLYVTGYGYTF. Written as DNA, the CDR3 is TGTGCCCTATTATATGTGACAGGCTATGGCTACACCTTC.

V usage is TRBV30 and J usage is TRBJ1-2, with 10 bases matching TRBD1. CDR1 and CDR2 from the germline V gene are GTSNPN and SVGIG (reference sequence). This CDR3 has 14 residues. Unmatched junction bases numbered 6, after V lost 4 bases and J lost 4 bases. The chain's CDR3 is CAWKGTGVTYGYTF. The DNA of the CDR3 is TGTGCCTGGAAGGGGACAGGGGTTACCTATGGCTACACCTTC.

This chain links TRBV7-8 with TRBJ2-3; TRBD1 aligns across 9 bases. The ends lost 6 bases at V and 2 bases at J; junction bases unmatched: 3. The CDR3 extends over 14 amino acids. CDR1 SGHVS and CDR2 FQNEAQ come from the germline V gene. CDR3 in amino acids: CASSRTGVTDTQYF. CDR3 coding DNA: TGTGCCAGCAGTAGGACAGGGGTCACAGATACGCAGTATTTT. Variable domain in full (rest from reference TRBV7-8 and TRBJ2-3): GAGVSQSPRYKVAKRGQDVALRCDPISGHVSLFWYQQALGQGPEFLTYFQNEAQLDKSGLPSDRFFAERPEGSVSTLKIQRTQQEDSAVYLCASSRTGVTDTQYFGPGTRLTVL.